This T cell receptor beta chain was sequenced in a study of blood T cell repertoires in COVID-19. Germline CDR1 LNHDA, CDR2 SQIVND (reference sequence). J lost 5 bases, V lost 4 bases, and 4 bases had no gene match. The CDR3 runs to 15 residues. Sequencing used immunoSEQ multiplex PCR; TCRdb keeps in-frame clones, though not all of them. The data contain roughly 340,000 clones, about 90% of them singletons. Sequencing input: peripheral blood. This TCR was sampled from a woman aged 45-60 years with COVID-19, enrolled during active disease. V and J are TRBV19 and TRBJ1-5; 11 bases map to TRBD1. The CDR3 sequence: CASSSGQGAYQPQHF. For the CDR3, the DNA is TGTGCCAGTAGTAGCGGACAGGGGGCTTATCAGCCCCAGCATTTT.